This is a list of T cell receptor beta chains from one sample in a study of OX40 agonist ivuxolimab in advanced cancers. Clones were sequenced by immunoSEQ multiplex PCR, and TCRdb holds only the in-frame ones, with some missing. The table lists about 63,000 clones, about 91% of them singletons. Sequenced here: CD4+ or CD8+ T cells sorted from blood, sampled in a trial of the OX40 agonist ivuxolimab. These receptors were taken from an adult with an advanced solid tumor such as melanoma, head and neck, liver or kidney cancer. Both conserved end residues are part of each CDR3. The order of the fields is clone size, V gene, D gene, J gene, CDR3 protein, CDR3 DNA. D genes are given only for firm matches. Part of the rows lack a size; the others show once, few, many or a class for expanded clones.

abundance: .
v_gene: TRBV7-3
d_gene: .
j_gene: TRBJ1-1
CDR3aa: CASSLLGTNTEAFF
CDR3nt: TGTGCCAGCAGCTTACTGGGGACAAACACTGAAGCTTTCTTT

abundance: once
v_gene: TRBV28
d_gene: .
j_gene: TRBJ2-1
CDR3aa: CASSWGTSSYNEQFF
CDR3nt: TGTGCCAGCAGCTGGGGTACCTCCTCCTACAATGAGCAGTTCTTC

abundance: .
v_gene: TRBV27
d_gene: .
j_gene: TRBJ1-5
CDR3aa: CASGSYSNQPQHF
CDR3nt: TGTGCCAGCGGATCCTATAGCAATCAGCCCCAGCATTTT

abundance: .
v_gene: TRBV5-1
d_gene: .
j_gene: TRBJ2-7
CDR3aa: CASQFQEILNEQYF
CDR3nt: TGCGCCAGCCAATTTCAAGAAATCCTGAACGAGCAGTACTTC

abundance: .
v_gene: TRBV19
d_gene: .
j_gene: TRBJ2-3
CDR3aa: CASSIEGSTDTQYF
CDR3nt: TGTGCCAGTAGTATAGAGGGCAGCACAGATACGCAGTATTTT

abundance: .
v_gene: TRBV7-9
d_gene: .
j_gene: TRBJ1-1
CDR3aa: CASSLEQGGNTEAFF
CDR3nt: TGTGCCAGCAGCTTAGAGCAGGGAGGGAACACTGAAGCTTTCTTT

abundance: .
v_gene: TRBV5-4
d_gene: .
j_gene: TRBJ2-7
CDR3aa: CASSWGRSYEQYF
CDR3nt: TGTGCCAGCAGCTGGGGGCGGTCCTACGAGCAGTACTTC

abundance: .
v_gene: TRBV7-2
d_gene: .
j_gene: TRBJ2-1
CDR3aa: CASSLNVGSRYNEQFF
CDR3nt: TGTGCCAGCAGCTTGAACGTCGGGAGTCGGTACAATGAGCAGTTCTTC

abundance: .
v_gene: TRBV6-1
d_gene: .
j_gene: TRBJ2-7
CDR3aa: CASSGGRGAYEQYF
CDR3nt: TGTGCCAGCAGTGGGGGCAGGGGGGCCTACGAGCAGTACTTC

abundance: few
v_gene: TRBV2
d_gene: .
j_gene: TRBJ2-7
CDR3aa: CASRDQGLDEQYF
CDR3nt: TGTGCCAGCAGGGACCAGGGGCTCGACGAGCAGTACTTC

abundance: .
v_gene: TRBV9
d_gene: .
j_gene: TRBJ1-5
CDR3aa: CASSNGQYSNQPQHF
CDR3nt: TGTGCCAGCAGCAACGGACAGTATAGCAATCAGCCCCAGCATTTT

abundance: .
v_gene: TRBV5-4
d_gene: TRBD2
j_gene: TRBJ2-7
CDR3aa: CASSLGREDSYEQYF
CDR3nt: TGTGCCAGCAGCTTAGGGCGGGAGGACTCCTACGAGCAGTACTTC

abundance: .
v_gene: TRBV28
d_gene: .
j_gene: TRBJ1-1
CDR3aa: CASSFQGLNTEAFF
CDR3nt: TGTGCCAGCAGTTTTCAGGGATTAAACACTGAAGCTTTCTTT

abundance: .
v_gene: TRBV27
d_gene: TRBD2
j_gene: TRBJ2-1
CDR3aa: CASSYGQRGSYNEQFF
CDR3nt: TGTGCCAGCAGTTACGGACAGCGGGGGTCCTACAATGAGCAGTTCTTC

abundance: .
v_gene: TRBV29-1
d_gene: .
j_gene: TRBJ2-1
CDR3aa: CSVVGGSSYNEQFF
CDR3nt: TGCAGCGTTGTGGGGGGAAGCTCCTACAATGAGCAGTTCTTC

abundance: .
v_gene: TRBV30
d_gene: .
j_gene: TRBJ2-7
CDR3aa: CAWSVGEQVTYEQYF
CDR3nt: TGTGCCTGGAGTGTAGGGGAACAGGTTACCTACGAGCAGTACTTC

abundance: once
v_gene: TRBV7-9
d_gene: .
j_gene: TRBJ2-7
CDR3aa: CASSLVPHYEQYF
CDR3nt: TGTGCCAGCAGCTTAGTTCCCCACTACGAGCAGTACTTC

abundance: .
v_gene: TRBV4-1
d_gene: .
j_gene: TRBJ1-5
CDR3aa: CASSPTDFSNQPQHF
CDR3nt: TGCGCCAGCAGCCCGACAGATTTTAGCAATCAGCCCCAGCATTTT

abundance: .
v_gene: TRBV28
d_gene: .
j_gene: TRBJ2-7
CDR3aa: CASSLLLGNFGQYF
CDR3nt: TGTGCCAGCAGTTTATTGTTAGGGAATTTCGGGCAGTACTTC

abundance: once
v_gene: TRBV4-2
d_gene: TRBD1
j_gene: TRBJ2-1
CDR3aa: CASSHFTGTGGNEQFF
CDR3nt: TGTGCCAGCAGCCATTTCACCGGGACAGGGGGCAATGAGCAGTTCTTC

abundance: .
v_gene: TRBV27
d_gene: .
j_gene: TRBJ2-6
CDR3aa: CASSHSRGANVLTF
CDR3nt: TGTGCCAGCAGTCACTCTCGTGGGGCCAACGTCCTGACTTTC

abundance: .
v_gene: TRBV11-2
d_gene: .
j_gene: TRBJ1-1
CDR3aa: CASSLYPNTEAFF
CDR3nt: TGTGCCAGCAGCTTATACCCGAACACTGAAGCTTTCTTT

abundance: once
v_gene: TRBV28
d_gene: TRBD1
j_gene: TRBJ2-7
CDR3aa: CASSQARGQWATGPLSLYEQYF
CDR3nt: TGTGCCAGCAGCCAGGCCAGGGGGCAGTGGGCGACAGGGCCGTTATCCCTATACGAGCAGTACTTC

abundance: .
v_gene: TRBV7-2
d_gene: TRBD2
j_gene: TRBJ2-7
CDR3aa: CASSWGGSYEQYF
CDR3nt: TGTGCCAGCAGCTGGGGGGGATCCTACGAGCAGTACTTC

abundance: .
v_gene: TRBV27
d_gene: .
j_gene: TRBJ2-1
CDR3aa: CASSYDISYNEQFF
CDR3nt: TGTGCCAGCAGTTATGATATTTCTTACAATGAGCAGTTCTTC

abundance: .
v_gene: TRBV27
d_gene: TRBD1
j_gene: TRBJ2-7
CDR3aa: CASSLRTGPYEQYF
CDR3nt: TGTGCCAGCAGTTTAAGGACAGGCCCCTACGAGCAGTACTTC

abundance: .
v_gene: TRBV28
d_gene: .
j_gene: TRBJ2-7
CDR3aa: CASSSPGTQGYEQYF
CDR3nt: TGTGCCAGCAGTTCCCCCGGGACGCAAGGTTACGAGCAGTACTTC

abundance: .
v_gene: TRBV27
d_gene: .
j_gene: TRBJ1-6
CDR3aa: CASTSRAPNSPLHF
CDR3nt: TGTGCCAGCACTTCGAGGGCACCGAATTCACCCCTCCACTTT

abundance: .
v_gene: TRBV4-2
d_gene: TRBD2
j_gene: TRBJ2-7
CDR3aa: CASSQDWGGYEQYF
CDR3nt: TGTGCCAGCAGCCAAGATTGGGGGGGCTACGAGCAGTACTTC

abundance: .
v_gene: TRBV15
d_gene: .
j_gene: TRBJ1-2
CDR3aa: CATSRERTVRSTF
CDR3nt: TGTGCCACCAGCAGAGAGCGAACAGTCCGGTCCACCTTC

abundance: .
v_gene: TRBV10-1
d_gene: .
j_gene: TRBJ2-5
CDR3aa: CASSEAPKETQYF
CDR3nt: TGCGCCAGCAGTGAGGCTCCAAAAGAGACCCAGTACTTC

abundance: .
v_gene: TRBV7-3
d_gene: TRBD1
j_gene: TRBJ2-1
CDR3aa: CASSLVAGGVNEQFF
CDR3nt: TGTGCCAGCAGCTTAGTGGCAGGGGGCGTGAATGAGCAGTTCTTC

abundance: .
v_gene: TRBV5-4
d_gene: .
j_gene: TRBJ1-1
CDR3aa: CASSLVGARNTEAFF
CDR3nt: TGTGCCAGCAGCTTGGTAGGAGCACGAAACACTGAAGCTTTCTTT

abundance: .
v_gene: TRBV5-1
d_gene: .
j_gene: TRBJ2-3
CDR3aa: CASREFGGSTDTQYF
CDR3nt: TGCGCCAGCAGGGAGTTCGGGGGTAGCACAGATACGCAGTATTTT

abundance: .
v_gene: TRBV7-3
d_gene: .
j_gene: TRBJ2-1
CDR3aa: CASSSSPDLRSNEQFF
CDR3nt: TGTGCCAGCAGCTCCTCTCCGGACCTAAGGTCCAATGAGCAGTTCTTC

abundance: few
v_gene: TRBV4-1
d_gene: .
j_gene: TRBJ2-7
CDR3aa: CASSQESTSYEQYF
CDR3nt: TGCGCCAGCAGCCAAGAGTCCACTTCCTACGAGCAGTACTTC

abundance: .
v_gene: TRBV2
d_gene: .
j_gene: TRBJ1-1
CDR3aa: CASSLGQNTEAFF
CDR3nt: TGTGCCAGCAGTTTAGGACAGAACACTGAAGCTTTCTTT

abundance: few
v_gene: TRBV5-6
d_gene: .
j_gene: TRBJ2-7
CDR3aa: CASSLGGLYEQYF
CDR3nt: TGTGCCAGCAGCTTGGGGGGGCTATACGAGCAGTACTTC

abundance: .
v_gene: TRBV27
d_gene: TRBD2
j_gene: TRBJ2-5
CDR3aa: CASSSLAGGLRETQYF
CDR3nt: TGTGCCAGCAGTTCCCTAGCGGGAGGGCTTAGAGAGACCCAGTACTTC

abundance: .
v_gene: TRBV29-1
d_gene: TRBD2
j_gene: TRBJ2-1
CDR3aa: CSVEGTSFPYSYNEQFF
CDR3nt: TGCAGCGTTGAGGGGACTAGCTTCCCCTACTCCTACAATGAGCAGTTCTTC

abundance: .
v_gene: TRBV7-9
d_gene: TRBD2
j_gene: TRBJ2-1
CDR3aa: CASSLELAGGLAEQFF
CDR3nt: TGTGCCAGCAGCTTAGAGCTAGCGGGGGGGCTCGCGGAGCAGTTCTTC

abundance: .
v_gene: TRBV19
d_gene: .
j_gene: TRBJ1-1
CDR3aa: CASDRGALTEAFF
CDR3nt: TGTGCCAGTGATCGGGGGGCACTGACTGAAGCTTTCTTT

abundance: .
v_gene: TRBV10-2
d_gene: .
j_gene: TRBJ2-1
CDR3aa: CASSEATEQFF
CDR3nt: TGCGCCAGCAGTGAAGCAACGGAGCAGTTCTTC

abundance: .
v_gene: TRBV27
d_gene: TRBD1
j_gene: TRBJ1-2
CDR3aa: CASSLTGGHGYTF
CDR3nt: TGTGCCAGCAGTCTAACAGGGGGGCATGGCTACACCTTC

abundance: .
v_gene: TRBV27
d_gene: .
j_gene: TRBJ2-3
CDR3aa: CASSYGVGTDTQYF
CDR3nt: TGTGCCAGCAGTTACGGGGTTGGGACAGATACGCAGTATTTT

abundance: .
v_gene: TRBV9
d_gene: TRBD1
j_gene: TRBJ2-3
CDR3aa: CASSLRDRGTDTQYF
CDR3nt: TGTGCCAGCAGCCTGCGGGACAGGGGTACAGATACGCAGTATTTT

abundance: .
v_gene: TRBV14
d_gene: .
j_gene: TRBJ1-2
CDR3aa: CASSQEMWGLYGYTF
CDR3nt: TGTGCCAGCAGCCAAGAAATGTGGGGCCTATATGGCTACACCTTC